Following are 17 T cell receptor beta chains from one sample sequenced in a study of OX40 agonist ivuxolimab in advanced cancers. TCRdb's copy holds only in-frame clones and misses some; the assay was immunoSEQ multiplex PCR. The repertoire holds about 67,000 clones, with approximately 80% as singletons. The sample in question was CD4+ or CD8+ T cells sorted from blood, obtained in a trial of the OX40 agonist ivuxolimab. The receptors originated from an adult with an advanced solid tumor such as melanoma, head and neck, liver or kidney cancer.

This clone was detected once. The genes are TRBV21-1 and TRBJ2-5; TRBD2 reflects the table's D call only, with no check against the DNA. The tail of the sequence fits TRBJ2-7 better, so the J call may be wrong. TRBV21-1 is noted as a pseudogene. The CDR3 covers 15 residues. The CDR3 loop is CASSKEGGRAHEQYF. CDR3 nucleotide sequence: TGTGCCAGCAGCAAAGAGGGCGGGAGGGCCCACGAGCAGTACTTC.

The chain uses TRBV6-1 and TRBJ2-1, with 13 bases that match TRBD2. The CDR3 consists of 15 residues. The V gene end was trimmed by 7 bases and the J gene end by 15 bases; junction bases not matched to a gene: 15. The germline V gene encodes CDR1 MNHNS and CDR2 SASEGT. As DNA, the CDR3 is TGTGCCAGCAACACCGGGACTAGCGGGGTGAGGGCCAGGTTCTTC. Amino acids: CASNTGTSGVRARFF.

The chain has TRBV7-9 and TRBJ2-2; 10 bases fit TRBD2. This CDR3 comprises 16 residues. With 5 bases clipped from V and 4 bases from J, the junction kept 7 bases outside the gene matches. Germline V lookup: CDR1 SEHNR, CDR2 FQNEAQ (reference sequence). Here the CDR3 DNA reads TGTGCCAGCAGCAACCCTAGCGGGGGAACCACCGGGGAGCTGTTTTTT. Translated: CASSNPSGGTTGELFF.

The chain links TRBV5-6 to TRBJ2-5, with 8 nucleotides matching TRBD1. The V and J ends lost 1 base and 4 bases, in that order; junction bases with no gene match: 9. The germline V gene has CDR1 SGHDT and CDR2 YYEEEE. CDR3 length: 16 residues. CDR3 amino acids: CASSLYDQGAGETQYF. The CDR3 region has the DNA TGTGCCAGCAGCTTGTACGACCAGGGGGCGGGAGAGACCCAGTACTTC.

This sequence joins TRBV27 and TRBJ1-6, with unresolved D. Germline loops: CDR1 MNHEY, CDR2 SMNVEV (reference sequence). This CDR3 has 13 residues. The V end lost 2 bases, the J end lost 12 bases, and 11 bases lay between the germline ends. The CDR3 nucleotides read TGTGCCAGCAGTTTAGGTCAGCCGAAACCCCTCCACTTT. Translating gives CASSLGQPKPLHF.

The genes are TRBV6-4 and TRBJ2-5; D tentatively fits TRBD1 or TRBD2 (5 bases each). V was pared by 8 bases and J by 5 bases, with 24 bases between. The germline V gene has CDR1 MRHNA and CDR2 SNTAGT. CDR3 length: 16 amino acids. CDR3 region: CASDLLPGRTVETQYF. The CDR3 DNA reads as TGTGCCAGCGACCTCCTGCCGGGACGGACGGTGGAGACCCAGTACTTC.

The CDR3 DNA sequence: TGTGCCAGCAGCTTAGACCTGCGCCTCTCCTACGAGCAGTACTTC. This translates into CASSLDLRLSYEQYF. The chain employs TRBV11-2 and TRBJ2-7; D not resolved. V dropped 0 bases and J dropped 0 bases, with 9 bases sitting between them. The CDR3 sequence is 15 residues long. Germline-derived CDR1 and CDR2 are SGHAT and FQNNGV.

The CDR3 reads CASRNEQYV. The CDR3 nucleotides are TGTGCCAGCAGAAACGAGCAGTACGTC. The chain recombines TRBV6-6 with TRBJ2-7, with unresolved D. CDR3 length: 9 amino acids. V lost 6 bases, J lost 5 bases, and 2 bases lay in between. Per the germline V gene, CDR1 is MNHNY and CDR2 is SVGAGI (reference sequence).

By its share, this clone is large. This chain joins TRBV10-2 and TRBJ2-1; no reliable D call. The CDR3 has 15 residues. The germline V gene encodes CDR1 WSHSY and CDR2 SAAADI. The V end was cut by 2 bases, the J end by 5 bases, with 13 bases between. This chain's CDR3 is CASSEDLGSNNEQFF. DNA of the CDR3: TGCGCCAGCAGTGAGGATTTGGGGTCGAACAATGAGCAGTTCTTC.

The V gene is TRBV4-3, the J gene TRBJ2-7; D is possibly TRBD1 or TRBD2 (5 bases each). Germline CDR1 and CDR2: LGHNA and YSLEER. The germline V and J ends were trimmed by 5 bases and 3 bases, with 14 bases remaining between them. The CDR3 runs 14 residues. The CDR3 is CASSFRDGDYEQYF. The CDR3 nucleotides read TGCGCCAGCAGCTTCCGGGACGGAGACTACGAGCAGTACTTC.

This clone was picked up a small number of times. This CDR3 reads CASSLQGWDNEQFF. The CDR3, as DNA: TGCGCCAGCAGCTTACAGGGGTGGGACAATGAGCAGTTCTTC. The chain recombines TRBV5-1 with TRBJ2-1, with 7 nucleotides matching TRBD1. CDR1 is SGHRS and CDR2 is YFSETQ in the germline V gene. V shed 2 bases, J shed 5 bases, and the junction held 4 bases outside the gene matches. The CDR3 is 14 amino acids.

This clone was seen only a few times. The rearrangement joins TRBV7-9 to TRBJ2-7, with TRBD1 identical over 8 bases. After removal of 5 bases from V and 5 bases from J, the junction contained 8 bases not matched to a gene. The germline V gene has CDR1 SEHNR and CDR2 FQNEAQ (reference sequence). The CDR3 runs to 14 residues. The CDR3 sequence is CASSQGTGLNEQYV. CDR3 DNA: TGTGCCAGCAGCCAAGGGACAGGCTTAAACGAGCAGTACGTC.

The chain couples TRBV6-5 to TRBJ2-7; D is perhaps TRBD2 (5 bases). CDR1 and CDR2 (germline): MNHEY, SVGAGI. The V end lost 2 bases, the J end lost 5 bases, and 10 bases lay between the germline ends. This CDR3 is built from 13 residues. Here the CDR3 DNA reads TGTGCCAGCAGTTACACTAGAACCAACGAGCAGTACTTC. This encodes CASSYTRTNEQYF.

This clone showed up just once. This chain joins TRBV5-5 and TRBJ1-1; D is undetermined. The CDR3 extends over 14 amino acids. Trimming shortened V by 1 base and J by 1 base, and 8 bases separated the two germline ends. Germline CDR1 is SGHKS and CDR2 is YYEKEE (reference sequence). CDR3 nucleotides: TGTGCCAGCAGCTTGCTGGTCAGGAACACTGAAGCTTTCTTT. Protein product: CASSLLVRNTEAFF.

The CDR3 coding sequence is TGTGCCAGCAGTGACACAGAGGTCAAAAACATTCAGTACTTC. Translated: CASSDTEVKNIQYF. This chain connects TRBV6-4 to TRBJ2-4; D unclear. Germline V lookup: CDR1 MRHNA, CDR2 SNTAGT. The CDR3 extends over 14 amino acids. V lost 2 bases to trimming and J lost 3 bases, with 8 bases between them.

CDR3 region: CASSQPLSYEQYF. The CDR3 DNA reads as TGTGCCAGCAGCCAGCCACTATCCTACGAGCAGTACTTC. The chain carries TRBV16 and TRBJ2-7; D call uncertain. The CDR3 is 13 amino acids. Germline assignment: CDR1 KGHSY and CDR2 FQNENV. Trimming took off 3 bases at V and 1 base at J, with 7 bases between the two ends.

The chain recombines TRBV30 with TRBJ2-2; 7 bases are a match to TRBD1. CDR3 length: 14 amino acids. Trimming removed 1 base from V and 1 base from J; junction bases left unmatched: 0. CDR1 and CDR2 (germline): GTSNPN, SVGIG (reference sequence). The CDR3: CAWSGDRNTGELFF. The DNA for the CDR3 is TGTGCCTGGAGTGGGGACAGGAACACCGGGGAGCTGTTTTTT.